Below are 2 T cell receptor beta chains sequenced from a single sample in a study of Graves' ophthalmopathy and Graves' hyperthyroidism. Amplifying from RNA transcripts, the study obtained TCR beta CDR3 regions. RT-PCR in the first round used HTBI primers; a second-round multiplex PCR followed. TCRdb reprocessed the multiplex PCR reads via MiXCR and lists one record per CDR3 protein. This table holds a few hundred thousand distinct CDR3 sequences, approximately 37% found once. Source material: peripheral blood or thyroid tissue (not recorded which). These receptors came from an adult man with Graves' hyperthyroidism.

The chain links TRBV12-3 or TRBV12-4 to TRBJ1-5; D is ambiguous. V gave up 3 bases and J gave up 0 bases, with 6 bases separating them. CDR3 size: 14 residues. The CDR3 reads CASSFTASNQPQHF. As DNA, the CDR3 is TGTGCCAGCAGTTTTACAGCTAGCAATCAGCCCCAGCATTTT.

As concerns this clonotype: The germline gene is not matched at one end of the junction; a read error may be the cause. The chain carries TRBV2 and TRBJ2-7; 8 nucleotides match TRBD2. This CDR3 contains 14 residues. Germline V gene sequence: CDR1 SNHLY, CDR2 FYNNEI. CDR3 sequence reads: CASSGGPAGDEQYF. CDR3 nucleotide sequence: TGTGCTAGCAGTGGCGGACCAGCGGGAGACGAGCAGTACTTC.